This paragraph covers one T cell receptor (beta chain) sequence. The data were obtained in a study of blood T cell repertoires in COVID-19. The authors' processing: Cell counts per sample came from amplifying reference gene primers. The protocol was immunoSEQ multiplex PCR, while the TCRdb copy is restricted to in-frame clones and leaves out a portion. The DNA gave D and trimming, while V, J and clone size come from that table. The data contain 150,000 to 200,000 clones, approximately 90% of them singletons. The Seattle patients, enrolled during active infection, were followed longitudinally. In germline, CDR1 is LNHDA, CDR2 SQIVND (reference sequence). J lost 1 base, V lost 5 bases, and 10 bases had no gene match. The CDR3 is made up of 17 amino acids.

Material for sequencing was peripheral blood. The chain employs TRBV19 and TRBJ2-1; 8 bases align to TRBD1. This TCR came from a young man with COVID-19, enrolled during active disease. The CDR3 spells CASSAYRGAFSYNEQFF. The CDR3 region has the DNA TGTGCCAGTAGTGCCTACAGGGGGGCTTTTTCCTACAATGAGCAGTTCTTC.